This entry lists 14 T cell receptor beta chains sequenced from one sample in a study of T-cell reconstitution after alpha-beta-depleted transplantation in children. Researchers prepared the TCRbeta library using unique molecular identifiers, the study reports. Using its own MiXCR run on the PCR reads, TCRdb lists one record per CDR3 protein. The sample shows around 440,000 distinct CDR3 sequences, 10% of them seen only once. Sequencing used PBMCs, obtained before TCRalphabeta/CD19-depleted stem cell transplant. These receptors were taken from a child aged 2 to 15 with inherited bone marrow failure, due to receive a stem cell transplant.

The rearrangement links TRBV4-1 to TRBJ2-3, with 10 nucleotides matching TRBD2. Losses at the gene ends were 6 bases for V and 2 bases for J; bases not matched to a gene: 5. Germline CDR1 MGHRA, CDR2 YSYEKL. This CDR3 is built from 15 residues. The CDR3 loop is CASRRTSGYTDTQYF. The DNA of the CDR3 is TGCGCCAGCAGACGGACTAGCGGTTACACAGATACGCAGTATTTT.

There are many counts of this clonotype. The V gene is TRBV5-1, the J gene TRBJ1-2, with 7 positions matching TRBD1. The CDR3 runs 12 residues. Trimming removed 6 bases from V and 6 bases from J; junction bases left unmatched: 5. CDR1 is SGHRS, CDR2 YFSETQ, per germline. CDR3 bases: TGCGCCAGCATCTTTGGACAGGATGGCTACACCTTC. Amino acid sequence: CASIFGQDGYTF.

This clonotype was detected many times. The chain uses TRBV20-1 and TRBJ2-5; D is possibly TRBD1 (6 bases). V dropped 5 bases and J dropped 5 bases, with 12 bases sitting between them. The CDR3 is made up of 12 amino acids. Germline V CDR1 and CDR2: DFQATT, SNEGSKA (reference sequence). The CDR3 loop reads CSAATGMETQYF. The CDR3 DNA is TGCAGTGCTGCCACAGGGATGGAGACCCAGTACTTC.

Ten or more counts support this clonotype. This rearrangement joins TRBV27 to TRBJ2-3, with a weak D call TRBD1 (5 bases). Trimming stripped 5 bases from V and 0 bases from J, with 12 bases between. The CDR3 loop spans 15 amino acids. Germline V gene data show CDR1 as MNHEY and CDR2 as SMNVEV (reference sequence). Here the CDR3 reads CASSLTGSSTDTQYF. As DNA, the CDR3 is TGTGCCAGCAGTCTAACAGGCTCTAGCACAGATACGCAGTATTTT.

This chain connects TRBV4-3 to TRBJ2-1; 14 bases fit TRBD2. The CDR3 spans 19 residues. The ends lost 1 base at V and 9 bases at J; junction bases unmatched: 14. Germline-derived CDR1 and CDR2 are LGHNA and YSLEER. CDR3 DNA: TGCGCCAGCAGCCAAGTAAGACTAGCGGGAGGGCCACCTGCGCGTGAGCAGTTCTTC. Translation: CASSQVRLAGGPPAREQFF.

In this sample, this clonotype turned up many times. The chain recombines TRBV4-3 with TRBJ2-7, with D possibly TRBD2 on 6 matching bases. Trimming removed 1 base from V and 3 bases from J, with 13 bases in between. The CDR3 loop spans 15 amino acids. CDR1 is LGHNA, CDR2 YSLEER, per germline. The CDR3 protein is CASSQGIGTVYEQYF. The CDR3 coding sequence is TGCGCCAGCAGCCAAGGTATCGGGACTGTCTACGAGCAGTACTTC.

This clonotype was detected many times. The chain has TRBV5-1 and TRBJ2-1; 7 positions match TRBD1. This CDR3 is 15 amino acids long. Looked up from germline, CDR1 is SGHRS and CDR2 is YFSETQ. Trimming removed 4 bases from V and 8 bases from J; junction bases left unmatched: 12. The CDR3 region has the DNA TGCGCCAGCAGCAGACAGGGACAGTCTATTGATGAGCAGTTCTTC. Protein sequence: CASSRQGQSIDEQFF.

Many counts were recorded for this clonotype. For the CDR3, the DNA is TGTGCCAGCTGGGACAGGGATACTGAAGCTTTCTTT. Its protein is CASWDRDTEAFF. V gene TRBV11-2 combines with J gene TRBJ1-1, with 9 bases fitting TRBD1. The CDR3 length is 12 residues. Germline values: CDR1 SGHAT, CDR2 FQNNGV. With V trimmed by 8 bases and J by 5 bases, 3 bases remained unmatched.

This clonotype was seen only a few times. The CDR3 DNA sequence: TGTGCCAGCAGTCCCCGATCCCGACTAGCGGCATCCTACGAGCAGTACTTC. It specifies CASSPRSRLAASYEQYF. The chain is built from TRBV12-3 or TRBV12-4 and TRBJ2-7, with 9 bases identical to TRBD2. This CDR3 comprises 17 residues. J was trimmed by 1 base and V by 5 bases; bases with no gene match: 12.

This clonotype appeared a few times. The chain's CDR3 is CASSLYLGMLDEQFF. The CDR3, as DNA: TGTGCCAGCAGCTTATACCTCGGTATGCTCGATGAGCAGTTCTTC. The chain couples TRBV7-9 to TRBJ2-1; D gene unclear. Germline CDR1 and CDR2: SEHNR and FQNEAQ (reference sequence). The CDR3 consists of 15 residues. V dropped 2 bases and J dropped 8 bases, with 16 bases sitting between them.

This clonotype was seen many times. The chain is built from TRBV6-2 or TRBV6-3 and TRBJ2-1, with D uncertain. Germline loops: CDR1 MNHEY, CDR2 SVGEGT. This CDR3 is built from 13 residues. V was shortened by 4 bases and J by 1 base, with 5 bases between the two germline ends. The CDR3 spells CASSSKSYNEQFF. In DNA, the CDR3 is TGTGCCAGCAGTTCCAAATCCTACAATGAGCAGTTCTTC.

Points on this clonotype: With a much larger clone just one base away, this may be a read error. The rearrangement links TRBV15 to TRBJ2-4; the D is unclear. The germline gives CDR1 LNHNV, CDR2 YYDKDF (reference sequence). CDR3 length: 13 amino acids. The ends were cut back, 0 bases at V and 14 bases at J, with 14 bases in the middle. CDR3 sequence reads: CATSRERYLDEYF. As DNA, the CDR3 is TGTGCCACCAGCAGAGAGCGTTATCTAGATGAGTACTTC.

The chain is built from TRBV11-2 and TRBJ1-2; D is unclear. Germline lookup yields CDR1 SGHAT and CDR2 FQNNGV. With 3 bases removed from V and 6 bases from J, the gap between germline ends came to 5 bases. This CDR3 region has 11 residues. The CDR3, as DNA: TGTGCCAGCAGCTTTGATCATGGCTACACCTTC. As protein: CASSFDHGYTF.

The chain is built from TRBV6-1 and TRBJ1-4; possible D gene TRBD1, 6 bases. Trimming left V 7 bases short and J 0 bases short, with 18 bases between. CDR1 and CDR2 from the germline V gene are MNHNS and SASEGT. The CDR3 loop spans 17 amino acids. The CDR3, as DNA: TGTGCCAGCACCCGATGGGGGGCCGGGGCAACTAATGAAAAACTGTTTTTT. It is translated as CASTRWGAGATNEKLFF.